These T cell receptor beta chains were read from a single sample in a study of blood T cell repertoires in COVID-19. Sequencing used immunoSEQ multiplex PCR; TCRdb keeps in-frame clones, though not all of them. The table records more than 200,000 clones, 75% to 90% of them present only once. Sequencing was done on a sample of peripheral blood. The receptors stem from a man aged 25 to 40 with COVID-19, enrolled during active disease. CDR3s include the opening cysteine and the closing phenylalanine or tryptophan. The D gene is left open where the match is weak. Clone size is shown for a subset of rows, as once, few, many or a class of expanded clone.

TRBD1,TRBV7-2,once,15,TRBJ2-5,TGTGCCAGCAGCTCTCCTACAGGGGGCGGAGAGACCCAGTACTTC,CASSSPTGGGETQYF
NA,TRBV3-1/TRBV3-2,NA,16,TRBJ1-2,TGTGCCAGCAGCCCGGCGGCTCTAGCACGGACCTATGGCTACACCTTC,CASSPAALARTYGYTF
NA,TRBV27,NA,14,TRBJ2-7,TGTGCCAGCAGTTCCCTCCTAACAGGGTCCGAGCAGTACTTC,CASSSLLTGSEQYF
NA,TRBV6-5,NA,12,TRBJ2-1,TGTGCCAGCGGCTACAGGGTCAATGAGCAGTTCTTC,CASGYRVNEQFF
NA,TRBV24-1,NA,10,TRBJ1-1,TGTGCCACCAGTGTAACTCCCGATGGCTTT,CATSVTPDGF
TRBD2,TRBV4-2,NA,21,TRBJ2-6,TGTGCCAGCAGCCCGGCTAGCGGGGGGATGACTGGGGACTCTGGGGCCAACGTCCTGACTTTC,CASSPASGGMTGDSGANVLTF
NA,TRBV30,NA,13,TRBJ2-5,TGTGCCTGGATCCTACCTAATGCGGAGACCCAGTACTTC,CAWILPNAETQYF
TRBD1,TRBV25-1,NA,14,TRBJ1-4,TGTGCCAGCAGAATGGGACAGCGAAATGAAAAACTGTTTTTT,CASRMGQRNEKLFF
NA,TRBV5-1,NA,15,TRBJ1-3,TGCGCCAGCAGCTTGGAAGGGGACTCTGGAAACACCATATATTTT,CASSLEGDSGNTIYF
NA,TRBV7-8,NA,16,TRBJ1-1,TGTGCCAGCAGCTTAGTAATCGGAGCGCGCGGGACTGAAGCTTTCTTT,CASSLVIGARGTEAFF
TRBD2,TRBV6-2/TRBV6-3,once,15,TRBJ2-1,TGTGCCAGCAGCCCTGGACTAGCGGGAGGGAATGAGCAGTTCTTC,CASSPGLAGGNEQFF
TRBD2,TRBV7-3,once,16,TRBJ2-3,TGTGCCAGCTCAGGAGGGCTAGCGGCCTCCCCAGATACGCAGTATTTT,CASSGGLAASPDTQYF
NA,TRBV27,NA,15,TRBJ2-3,TGTGCCAGCAGTTTTGGGGGGATCGGCGCAGATACGCAGTATTTT,CASSFGGIGADTQYF
NA,TRBV18,once,15,TRBJ2-3,TGTGCCAGCTCACCGCTAGGGGCGAACACAGATACGCAGTATTTT,CASSPLGANTDTQYF
TRBD2,TRBV24-1,NA,15,TRBJ2-7,TGTGCCACCAGTGGCTCTAGCGGGGAGTCCTACGAGCAGTACTTC,CATSGSSGESYEQYF
TRBD2,TRBV4-3,once,16,TRBJ2-2,TGCGCCAGCAGCCAAGATAGCGGGGGAATGGCCGGGGAGCTGTTTTTT,CASSQDSGGMAGELFF
TRBD2,TRBV11-3,NA,17,TRBJ2-1,TGTGCCAGCAGCTTAGATCTGGGTAGCGGGGGGTTTAGTGAGCAGTTCTTC,CASSLDLGSGGFSEQFF
TRBD1,TRBV5-4,once,15,TRBJ1-2,TGTGCCAGCAGCTGGCCCGACAGGGCCAGCTATGGCTACACCTTC,CASSWPDRASYGYTF
NA,TRBV10-3,NA,13,TRBJ1-1,TGTGCCATGTCCTCAGACAAGAACACTGAAGCTTTCTTT,CAMSSDKNTEAFF
TRBD1,TRBV6-6,NA,13,TRBJ1-2,TGTGCCAGCAGTCCAGGGGGTTTCTATGGCTACACCTTC,CASSPGGFYGYTF
TRBD2,TRBV5-5,NA,16,TRBJ2-1,TGTGCCAGCAGCTTCGGGCTAGCGGGGGTCTACAATGAGCAGTTCTTC,CASSFGLAGVYNEQFF
NA,TRBV19,NA,16,TRBJ1-5,TGTGCCAGTAGTATCCCGACAGGTTATAGCAATCAGCCCCAGCATTTT,CASSIPTGYSNQPQHF
NA,TRBV4-1,NA,13,TRBJ1-1,TGCGCCAGCAGCCTAGACAGGAACACTGAAGCTTTCTTT,CASSLDRNTEAFF
TRBD1,TRBV10-3,NA,16,TRBJ1-1,TGTGCCATCAGGGGGGGGACAGGGAGTGGTGACACTGAAGCTTTCTTT,CAIRGGTGSGDTEAFF
TRBD1,TRBV19,NA,17,TRBJ2-1,TGTGCCAGTAGTCTCCTCTCCGGGACAGGGGGCTTCGATGAGCAGTTCTTC,CASSLLSGTGGFDEQFF
TRBD1,TRBV6-2/TRBV6-3,NA,13,TRBJ1-1,TGTGCCAGCAGCACCGTCAGGGGGCCTGAAGCTTTCTTT,CASSTVRGPEAFF
NA,TRBV28,NA,15,TRBJ1-1,TGTGCCAGCAGCCTGGTTAGGGCGGGGAACACTGAAGCTTTCTTT,CASSLVRAGNTEAFF
NA,TRBV11-3,NA,14,TRBJ2-3,TGTGCCAGCAGCTTCGGAGGGTGGGCAGATACGCAGTATTTT,CASSFGGWADTQYF
TRBD1,TRBV7-6,NA,17,TRBJ1-1,TGTGCCAGCAGCTTCACAGGGGGAGGTGAGGCGAACACTGAAGCTTTCTTT,CASSFTGGGEANTEAFF
NA,TRBV2,NA,13,TRBJ2-1,TGTGCCAGCATTATGGAGAGATACAATGAGCAGTTCTTC,CASIMERYNEQFF
NA,TRBV11-1,NA,15,TRBJ1-1,TGTGCCAGCAGCTTTTATCCAGGGGAAAACACTGAAGCTTTCTTT,CASSFYPGENTEAFF
TRBD2,TRBV24-1,NA,18,TRBJ2-7,TGTGCCACCAGTGATGCGACTAGCGGGGGGACCAGCTCCTACGAGCAGTACTTC,CATSDATSGGTSSYEQYF
TRBD1,TRBV5-6,few,16,TRBJ1-5,TGTGCCAGCAGCTTCGATGGAGGGGGCGGCAATCAGCCCCAGCATTTT,CASSFDGGGGNQPQHF
NA,TRBV5-4,NA,15,TRBJ1-2,TGTGCCAGCAGCTGGGGGGGGTTAGAGAACTATGGCTACACCTTC,CASSWGGLENYGYTF
NA,TRBV6-5,NA,15,TRBJ1-4,TGTGCCAGCAGTTATATCGCGGGATTTAATGAAAAACTGTTTTTT,CASSYIAGFNEKLFF
NA,TRBV5-1,NA,14,TRBJ1-3,TGCGCCAGCAGCTTCGCAGGGTACGGAAACACCATATATTTT,CASSFAGYGNTIYF
NA,TRBV11-3,NA,15,TRBJ1-5,TGTGCCAGCAGCTTAGTCGGACAGCACAATCAGCCCCAGCATTTT,CASSLVGQHNQPQHF
NA,TRBV4-1,NA,14,TRBJ2-6,TGCGCCAGCAGCCCGAGGACTGGGGCCAACGTCCTGACTTTC,CASSPRTGANVLTF
NA,TRBV29-1,NA,12,TRBJ1-1,TGCAGCGTTGTGTGGTCGGGTACTGAAGCTTTCTTT,CSVVWSGTEAFF
TRBD2,TRBV5-1,NA,14,TRBJ2-7,TGCGCCAGCGGGGTGAGGGACTACCTACAGGAGCAGTACTTC,CASGVRDYLQEQYF
NA,TRBV12-3/TRBV12-4,NA,12,TRBJ2-7,TGTGCCAGCAGTGCGGGGCCCTACGAGCAGTACTTC,CASSAGPYEQYF
NA,TRBV6-6,NA,12,TRBJ1-3,TGTGCCAGCAGTTCTCAGGGTCGGACCATATATTTT,CASSSQGRTIYF
TRBD1,TRBV2,NA,13,TRBJ1-2,TGTGCCAGCAGTTGGACAGGGTCCTATGGCTACACCTTC,CASSWTGSYGYTF
NA,TRBV24-1,NA,16,TRBJ1-5,TGTGCCACCAGTGGTGGCAGGGGCTATAGCAATCAGCCCCAGCATTTT,CATSGGRGYSNQPQHF
NA,TRBV6-5,NA,13,TRBJ2-2,TGTGCCAGCAGTTACATACAGACCGGGGAGCTGTTTTTT,CASSYIQTGELFF
TRBD1,TRBV6-5,once,15,TRBJ2-1,TGTGCCAGCAGCCCGGGACAGGGTTCCTACAATGAGCAGTTCTTC,CASSPGQGSYNEQFF
NA,TRBV6-5,NA,16,TRBJ1-2,TGTGCCAGCAGTTCTACCGTCGGGGGAGCTAACTATGGCTACACCTTC,CASSSTVGGANYGYTF
NA,TRBV5-5,few,17,TRBJ2-2,TGTGCCAGCAGCGCATTAACAGGAGCTATTAACACCGGGGAGCTGTTTTTT,CASSALTGAINTGELFF
NA,TRBV19,NA,15,TRBJ2-1,TGTGCCAGTAGTATATTGGGACTCCAGAGGGGTGAGCAGTTCTTC,CASSILGLQRGEQFF